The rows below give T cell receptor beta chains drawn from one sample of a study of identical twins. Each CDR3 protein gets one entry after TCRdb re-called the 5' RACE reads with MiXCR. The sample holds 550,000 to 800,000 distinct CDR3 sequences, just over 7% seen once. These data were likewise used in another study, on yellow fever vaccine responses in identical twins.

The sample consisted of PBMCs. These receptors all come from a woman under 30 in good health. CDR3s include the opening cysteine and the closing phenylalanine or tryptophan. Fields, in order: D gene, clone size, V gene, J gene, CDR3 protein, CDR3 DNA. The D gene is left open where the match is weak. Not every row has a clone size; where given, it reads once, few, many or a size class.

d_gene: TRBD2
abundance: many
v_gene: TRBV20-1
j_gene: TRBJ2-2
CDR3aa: CSAELAGETGELFF
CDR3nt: TGCAGTGCCGAACTAGCGGGGGAGACCGGGGAGCTGTTTTTT

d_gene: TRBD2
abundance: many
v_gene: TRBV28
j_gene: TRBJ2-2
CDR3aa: CASSFLGGSGELFF
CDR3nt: TGTGCCAGCAGTTTTCTCGGCGGGAGCGGGGAGCTGTTTTTT

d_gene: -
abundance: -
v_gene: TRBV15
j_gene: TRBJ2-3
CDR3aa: CATSRDPDPDTQYF
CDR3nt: TGTGCCACCAGCAGAGATCCCGATCCAGATACGCAGTATTTT

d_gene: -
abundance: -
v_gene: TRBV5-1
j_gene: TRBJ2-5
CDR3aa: CASSPPGPQETQYF
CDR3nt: TGCGCCAGCAGCCCTCCGGGACCCCAAGAGACCCAGTACTTC

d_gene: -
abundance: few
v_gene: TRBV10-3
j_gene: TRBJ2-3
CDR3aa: CAISELGTDTQYF
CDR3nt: TGTGCCATCAGTGAACTAGGCACAGATACGCAGTATTTT

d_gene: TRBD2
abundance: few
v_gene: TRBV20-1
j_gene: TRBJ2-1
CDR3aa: CSARESGGAWNEQFF
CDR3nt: TGCAGTGCAAGAGAAAGCGGGGGGGCTTGGAATGAGCAGTTCTTC

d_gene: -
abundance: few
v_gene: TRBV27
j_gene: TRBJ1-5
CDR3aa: CASSPLGGGNQPQHF
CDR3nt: TGTGCCAGCAGTCCCCTGGGAGGTGGCAATCAGCCCCAGCATTTT

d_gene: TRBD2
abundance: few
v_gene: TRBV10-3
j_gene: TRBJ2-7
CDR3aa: CAISESWTSYEQYF
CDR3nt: TGTGCCATCAGTGAGTCGTGGACTAGCTACGAGCAGTACTTC

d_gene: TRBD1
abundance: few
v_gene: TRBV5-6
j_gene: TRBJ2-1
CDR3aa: CASSLARQGGDNEQFF
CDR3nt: TGTGCCAGCAGCTTGGCCAGACAGGGGGGGGACAATGAGCAGTTCTTC

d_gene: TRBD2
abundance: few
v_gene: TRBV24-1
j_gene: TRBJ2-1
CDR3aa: CATSDPTSAPMDEQFF
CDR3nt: TGTGCCACCAGTGATCCGACTAGCGCCCCGATGGATGAGCAGTTCTTC